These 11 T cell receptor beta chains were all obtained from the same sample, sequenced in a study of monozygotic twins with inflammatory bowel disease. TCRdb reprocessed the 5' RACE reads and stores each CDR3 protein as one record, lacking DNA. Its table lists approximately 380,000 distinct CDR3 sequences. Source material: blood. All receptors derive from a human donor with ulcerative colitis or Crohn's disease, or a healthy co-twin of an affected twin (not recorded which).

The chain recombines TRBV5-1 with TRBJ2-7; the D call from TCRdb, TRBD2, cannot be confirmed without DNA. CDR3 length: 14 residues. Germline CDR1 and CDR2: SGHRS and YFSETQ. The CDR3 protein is CASSPGLAGGEQYF.

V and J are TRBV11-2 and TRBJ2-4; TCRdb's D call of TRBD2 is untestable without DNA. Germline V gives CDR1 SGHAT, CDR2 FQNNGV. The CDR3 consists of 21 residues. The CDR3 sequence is CASSWGTSGAMSGYAKNIQYF.

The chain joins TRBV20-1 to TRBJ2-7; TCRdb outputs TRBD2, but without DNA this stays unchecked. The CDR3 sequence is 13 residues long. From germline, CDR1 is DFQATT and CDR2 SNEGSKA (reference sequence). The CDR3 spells CSARQGPRGEQYF.

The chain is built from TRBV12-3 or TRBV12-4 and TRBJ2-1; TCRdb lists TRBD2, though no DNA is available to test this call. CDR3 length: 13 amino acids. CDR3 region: CASRQTGLLEQFF.

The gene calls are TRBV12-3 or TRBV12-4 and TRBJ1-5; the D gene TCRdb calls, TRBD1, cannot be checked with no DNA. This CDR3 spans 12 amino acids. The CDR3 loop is CASSRGNQPQHF.

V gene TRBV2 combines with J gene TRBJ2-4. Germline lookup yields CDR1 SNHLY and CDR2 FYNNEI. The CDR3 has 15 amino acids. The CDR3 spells CAGSQQSLAKNIQYF.

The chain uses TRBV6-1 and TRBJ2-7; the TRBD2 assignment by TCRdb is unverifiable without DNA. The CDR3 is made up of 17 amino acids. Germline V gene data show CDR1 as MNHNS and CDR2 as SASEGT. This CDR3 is CASSSPSGGTYSYEQYF.

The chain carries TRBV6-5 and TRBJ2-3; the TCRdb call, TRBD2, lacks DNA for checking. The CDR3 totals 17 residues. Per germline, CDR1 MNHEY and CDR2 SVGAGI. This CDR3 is CASSYSVLAGVTDTQYF.

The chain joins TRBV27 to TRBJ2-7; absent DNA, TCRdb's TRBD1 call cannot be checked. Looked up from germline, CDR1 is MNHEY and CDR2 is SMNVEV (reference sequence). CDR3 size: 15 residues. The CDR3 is CASSRTGKEDYEQYF.

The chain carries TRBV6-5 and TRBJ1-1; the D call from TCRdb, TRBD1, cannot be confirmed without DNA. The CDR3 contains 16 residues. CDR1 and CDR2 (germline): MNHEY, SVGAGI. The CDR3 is CASSYGGGRMNTEAFF.

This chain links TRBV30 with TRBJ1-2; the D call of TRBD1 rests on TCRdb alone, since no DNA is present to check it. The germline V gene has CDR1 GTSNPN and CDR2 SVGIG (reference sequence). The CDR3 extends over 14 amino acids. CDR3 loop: CAWTPRGGGYGYTF.